Listed here are 30 T cell receptor beta chains from one sample, sequenced in a study of tumor-infiltrating lymphocytes in primary liver carcinoma. The tissue used was unsorted bulk material of about 19-33 mg. RNA and DNA were co-extracted from it with the AllPrep DNA/RNA mini kit. With a constant-region primer, TCR beta cDNA was made from roughly 500 ng of total RNA. ARM-PCR, slightly modified, supplied the TCR beta libraries through three nested multiplex PCR rounds. Use of TRBV1-TRBV30 forward primers with a C-beta reverse primer characterized the first two PCR rounds, which lasted about 9 cycles each. One entry per CDR3 protein, called by TCRdb with MiXCR from the multiplex PCR reads. The table has 80,000 or so distinct CDR3 sequences, 71% seen once. The specimen sequenced was liver tumor tissue from sampling region 4. Subset meaning: tumor region T4, right-lateral pole. The receptors come from a woman aged 60-75 years with primary liver carcinoma and hepatitis B virus infection.

About this clonotype itself: The junction shows a germline mismatch at one end, possibly a read error. This chain uses TRBV29-1 with TRBJ2-1; 8 bases agree with TRBD1. This CDR3 has 13 amino acids. Germline values: CDR1 SQVTM, CDR2 ANQGSEA. CDR3 sequence reads: CSVEGDRSNEQFF. DNA of the CDR3: TGCAGTGTTGAGGGGGACAGGAGCAATGAGCAGTTCTTC.

This clonotype was seen a single time. The junction shows a germline mismatch at one end, possibly a read error. The J gene is TRBJ2-5, the V gene TRBV4-2; D may be TRBD2 (6 bases). The V gene's germline CDR1 is LGHNA and CDR2 YNFKEQ. This CDR3 spans 16 amino acids. The CDR3 here is CASSPAGPAEQETQYF. Here the CDR3 DNA reads TGCGCCAGCAGCCCCGCGGGACCAGCGGAACAAGAGACCCAGTACTTC.

Notes on this clonotype: Since no conserved phenylalanine or tryptophan closes the CDR3, a read error is the likely cause. This rearrangement joins TRBV5-1 to TRBJ1-1; D is possibly TRBD1 (6 bases). This CDR3 contains 14 residues. Trimming took 0 bases from V and 1 from J, leaving 7 bases between them. The germline CDR1 and CDR2 sequences are SGHRS and YFSETQ. The CDR3 DNA is TGCGCCAGCAGCTTGGGGACAGCGAACACTGAAGCTTTCCTT. Amino acid sequence: CASSLGTANTEAFL.

The rearrangement joins TRBV6-1 to TRBJ2-1, with D tentatively TRBD1 (6 bases). The ends were cut back, 6 bases at V and 8 bases at J, with 20 bases in the middle. This CDR3 comprises 15 residues. Germline CDR1 MNHNS, CDR2 SASEGT. CDR3 in DNA: TGTGCCAGCAGCGTATTAGGGGGATTCAACGATGAGCAGTTCTTC. Its translation is CASSVLGGFNDEQFF.

With regard to this clonotype: A junction end diverges from the germline sequence, so it may reflect a read error. V and J are TRBV18 and TRBJ2-3; D perhaps matches TRBD2 (6 bases). The CDR3 spans 19 residues. Per the germline V gene, CDR1 is KGHSH and CDR2 is LQKENI. CDR3: CASSAPLKLLARSTDTQYF. The CDR3 region has the DNA TGTGCCAGCTCAGCACCTTTGAAGCTACTAGCCCGTAGCACGGATACGCAGTATTTT.

CDR3 in DNA: TGTGCCAGCAGCTTAATGAGGGGGGGACTAGCGATACAGTACTTC. This sequence encodes CASSLMRGGLAIQYF. The V gene is TRBV11-2, the J gene TRBJ2-7; 10 nucleotides agree with TRBD2. V lost 2 bases, J lost 10 bases, and 11 bases stayed unmatched. Germline CDR1 is SGHAT and CDR2 is FQNNGV. This CDR3 is 15 amino acids long.

Concerning this clonotype itself: This CDR3 fails to terminate in the conserved phenylalanine or tryptophan, so it likely reflects a read error. This chain uses TRBV6-1 with TRBJ2-1; D uncertain. Germline CDR1 and CDR2: MNHNS and SASEGT. With 5 bases removed from V and 6 bases from J, the gap between germline ends came to 20 bases. This CDR3 is built from 16 residues. CDR3 nucleotide sequence: TGTGCCAGCAGTCATGGGCTGAGGCAAGACTGCAATGAGCAGTTCCTC. Protein sequence: CASSHGLRQDCNEQFL.

On this clonotype itself: A junction end diverges from the germline sequence, so it may reflect a read error. This chain joins TRBV11-3 and TRBJ2-7; 7 nucleotides align to TRBD1. The germline V gene has CDR1 SGHNT and CDR2 YENEEA. This CDR3 contains 15 residues. DNA of the CDR3: TGTGCTAGCAGCCCCGGGACAGAGGGCAACTACGAGCAGCACTTC. This gives the protein CASSPGTEGNYEQHF.

Details on this clonotype: The CDR3 end shows no conserved phenylalanine or tryptophan, and so a read error is likely. The chain uses TRBV11-2 and TRBJ2-1; D ambiguous. The CDR3 is 17 amino acids. The V end lost 4 bases, the J end lost 0 bases, and 16 bases lay between the germline ends. Germline V CDR1 and CDR2: SGHAT, FQNNGV. The CDR3 loop reads CASSSTPLRSSYNEQFL. The CDR3 region has the DNA TGTGCCAGCAGCTCTACCCCACTTAGGAGCTCCTACAATGAGCAGTTCCTC.

For this clonotype: One end of the junction fails to match germline, which may point to a read error. This chain joins TRBV11-3 and TRBJ2-2; the match to TRBD2 covers 8 bases. The CDR3 length is 17 residues. Germline assignment: CDR1 SGHNT and CDR2 YENEEA. The CDR3 reads CVSSPGLAGGNTGELLF. The DNA for the CDR3 is TGTGTCAGCAGCCCCGGACTAGCAGGAGGGAACACCGGGGAGCTGCTTTTT.

On this clonotype: A much larger clonotype is one base distant, so this may be a read error. This chain joins TRBV5-1 and TRBJ2-7; TRBD1 aligns across 7 bases. Per germline, CDR1 SGHRS and CDR2 YFSETQ. After removal of 4 bases from V and 4 bases from J, the junction contained 11 bases not matched to a gene. The CDR3 has 15 amino acids. The CDR3 loop reads CASSRELTGLYEQYF. The CDR3, as DNA: TGCGCCAGCAGCCGGGAACTGACAGGGCTTTACGAGCAGTACTTC.

Regarding this clonotype: The junction departs from the called germline gene at one end, perhaps through a read error. This rearrangement joins TRBV6-6 to TRBJ1-5; possible D gene TRBD1, 5 bases. CDR1 MNHNY and CDR2 SVGAGI come from the germline V gene (reference sequence). The CDR3 has 18 amino acids. CDR3 DNA sequence: TGTACCAGCAATTACTCGCCGGAACTCGGGGGGATCAATCAGTCCCAGCATTTT. Translating it yields CTSNYSPELGGINQSQHF.

In regard to this clonotype: One junction end disagrees with the germline gene, perhaps due to a read error. The gene calls are TRBV5-4 and TRBJ1-2; D unclear. The CDR3 length is 13 residues. Germline V gene data show CDR1 as SGHNT and CDR2 as YYREEE (reference sequence). The CDR3 spells CVSSIWTEYGYTF. In nucleotides, the CDR3 is TGTGTCAGCAGCATATGGACTGAATATGGCTACACCTTC.

The V call is TRBV4-2, the J call TRBJ2-1; 11 bases are shared with TRBD2. The length of the CDR3 is 17 residues. Germline assignment: CDR1 LGHNA and CDR2 YNFKEQ. This CDR3 reads CISSLLAGGSSYNEQFF. The CDR3 DNA is TGTATCAGCAGCCTGTTAGCGGGAGGGAGCTCCTACAATGAGCAGTTCTTC.

This clonotype showed up many times. V gene TRBV5-5 combines with J gene TRBJ2-1; 8 bases are a match to TRBD2. This CDR3 comprises 13 residues. The germline V gene has CDR1 SGHKS and CDR2 YYEKEE (reference sequence). The V and J ends lost 4 bases and 7 bases, in that order; junction bases with no gene match: 4. The CDR3 loop is CASSKTSENEQFF. The CDR3 bases are TGTGCCAGCAGCAAGACTAGCGAGAATGAGCAGTTCTTC.

Details on this clonotype: One end of the junction fails to match germline, which may point to a read error. The genes are TRBV6-1 and TRBJ1-5; D may be TRBD1 (6 bases). The CDR3 is 15 residues long. The V gene's germline CDR1 is MNHNS and CDR2 SASEGT. CDR3 sequence reads: CASRMQGRGNQPQRF. The CDR3 nucleotides are TGTGCTAGCAGGATGCAGGGGCGAGGCAATCAGCCCCAGCGTTTT.

There are a few counts of this clonotype. A much larger clone sits a single nucleotide away, making a read error possible. This chain uses TRBV7-9 with TRBJ2-1; D not resolved. The CDR3 is 12 amino acids. Looked up from germline, CDR1 is SEHNR and CDR2 is FQNEAQ (reference sequence). The V gene lost 3 bases and the J gene lost 6 bases, with 6 bases spanning the gap. The CDR3 here is CASSFLCNEQFF. As DNA, the CDR3 is TGTGCCAGCAGCTTTCTTTGCAATGAGCAGTTCTTC.

This clonotype was counted ten times or more. One junction end disagrees with the germline gene, perhaps due to a read error. J is TRBJ1-1 and V is TRBV12-3 or TRBV12-4; 9 nucleotides line up with TRBD1. The CDR3 extends over 11 amino acids. The CDR3 DNA sequence: TGTGCCAGCAGTTTCGGACAGGGGAGGGAGTTT. It translates to CASSFGQGREF.

The V call is TRBV7-8, the J call TRBJ2-4, with TRBD2 identical over 7 bases. From germline, CDR1 is SGHVS and CDR2 FQNEAQ. With V trimmed by 2 bases and J by 7 bases, 11 bases remained unmatched. This CDR3 contains 16 residues. The CDR3 DNA reads as TGTGCCAGCAGCTTATTGGGCGGGAGAGCAGGGAACATTCAGTACTTC. Translation: CASSLLGGRAGNIQYF.

On this clonotype itself: Mismatch with germline at one junction end may stem from a read error. The rearrangement joins TRBV4-1 to TRBJ2-6, with D perhaps TRBD2 (5 bases). CDR1 is MGHRA, CDR2 YSYEKL, per germline. This CDR3 contains 17 residues. The CDR3 nucleotides read TGCACCAGCAGCCAAGGTCGTAGAGGGACTGGGGCCAACGTCCTGACTTTC. Encoded protein: CTSSQGRRGTGANVLTF.

In the case of this clonotype: No conserved phenylalanine or tryptophan is present at the end of the CDR3, so a read error is the likely explanation. V usage is TRBV12-3 or TRBV12-4 and J usage is TRBJ2-5; 9 bases map to TRBD1. This CDR3 has 15 residues. The CDR3 sequence: CAGSDAGTGQETQYL. CDR3 sequence (DNA): TGTGCCGGCAGTGATGCCGGGACAGGGCAAGAGACCCAGTACTTG.

Comments on this clonotype: This may arise from a read error, as a much more abundant clone is one base away. The missing conserved phenylalanine or tryptophan at the end of this CDR3 makes a read error likely. The chain couples TRBV5-1 to TRBJ2-3; D possibly corresponds to TRBD1 (6 bases). The length of the CDR3 is 15 residues. The germline CDR1 and CDR2 sequences are SGHRS and YFSETQ. Trimming removed 4 bases at V and 0 bases at J, with 12 bases between. CDR3 DNA: TGCGCCAGCAGCGGGGGACACCTTAGCACAGATACGCAGTATTAT. Protein sequence: CASSGGHLSTDTQYY.

This clonotype has just one count. The CDR3 does not close with the conserved phenylalanine or tryptophan, likely indicating a read error. The chain carries TRBV6-6 and TRBJ2-7; D could derive from TRBD1 or TRBD2 (5 bases each). Germline V lookup: CDR1 MNHNY, CDR2 SVGAGI (reference sequence). The CDR3 covers 13 residues. The CDR3 nucleotides are TGTGCCGGCAGTCAGACCGGCGAGGGGGAGCAGTACTCC. It encodes CAGSQTGEGEQYS.

With regard to this clonotype: One end of the junction varies from germline; a read error may be responsible. V is TRBV11-3 and J is TRBJ2-3, with TRBD1 as a possible D gene (5 bases). This CDR3 contains 14 residues. Per germline, CDR1 SGHNT and CDR2 YENEEA. CDR3 nucleotide sequence: TGTGCCAGCAACTTACGGAGAAACACAGGTACGCAGTACTTT. It yields the protein CASNLRRNTGTQYF.

J is TRBJ2-7 and V is TRBV11-3; tentative D call: TRBD2 (6 bases). Germline V CDR1 and CDR2: SGHNT, YENEEA. CDR3 size: 14 residues. Trimming pared 2 bases from V and 9 bases from J, leaving 17 bases between. The CDR3, as DNA: TGTGCCAGCAGCTTAAGCGGGCCGGAGCACTGGCAGTACTTC. It specifies CASSLSGPEHWQYF.

This clonotype was seen a handful of times. V is TRBV7-8 and J is TRBJ1-1; no clear D. The CDR3 consists of 14 residues. Germline V gene lookup returns CDR1 SGHVS and CDR2 FQNEAQ. The V end was cut by 4 bases, the J end by 2 bases, with 11 bases between. The CDR3 is CASSSQSRNTEAFF. Here the CDR3 DNA reads TGTGCCAGCAGCTCTCAGTCCCGCAACACTGAAGCTTTCTTT.

About this clonotype: Germline and junction disagree at one end, which may indicate a read error. The rearrangement joins TRBV29-1 to TRBJ2-1; D possibly corresponds to TRBD2 (5 bases). CDR3 length equals 16 residues. Germline loops: CDR1 SQVTM, CDR2 ANQGSEA. In DNA form, the CDR3 reads TGCAGTGTTGAGGGAGCGCTAGCTCCCGAGTGGAATGAGCAGTTCTTC. It encodes CSVEGALAPEWNEQFF.

As concerns this clonotype: This clone may be a read error of a much larger clone one base away. V usage is TRBV5-1 and J usage is TRBJ1-1, with D hard to call. The CDR3 totals 14 residues. Germline V CDR1 and CDR2: SGHRS, YFSETQ. The CDR3 protein is CASGLEEANTEAFF. The DNA of the CDR3 is TGCGCCAGCGGCTTGGAGGAGGCAAACACTGAAGCTTTCTTT.

A remark on this clonotype: A much larger clone lies a single base off, so this may be a read error. The V call is TRBV7-8, the J call TRBJ2-7, with TRBD1 as a possible D gene (6 bases). CDR3 length: 11 amino acids. Germline CDR1 SGHVS, CDR2 FQNEAQ. The V gene lost 7 bases and the J gene lost 7 bases, with 11 bases spanning the gap. CDR3 amino acids: CASNIDREQYF. In DNA form, the CDR3 reads TGTGCCAGCAACATCGACAGGGAGCAGTACTTC.

This clonotype was seen repeatedly, ten times or more. The V gene is TRBV12-3 or TRBV12-4, the J gene TRBJ2-2; D remains unclear. V lost 6 bases, J lost 1 base, and 9 bases lay in between. CDR3 length: 14 residues. The CDR3 sequence is CASSGFRNTGELFF. Here the CDR3 DNA reads TGTGCCAGCAGCGGCTTTCGGAACACCGGGGAGCTGTTTTTT.